This T cell receptor (beta chain) was found in a study of metastatic and nonmetastatic thyroid tumors. Whole-study results and caveats: It was reportedly found that TCR beta diversity was significantly higher in malignant thyroid tumors than in benign nodules, a difference seen in both blood and tumor samples.

Original data processing: Building a distant-metastasis classifier for papillary thyroid cancer drew on CDR3 differences across clinicopathological groups. TCRdb reassembled clones from the PCR reads with MiXCR. TCRdb assigned the V and J calls; the authors' analysis was not used. Of about 40,000 clones listed, about a sixth were seen once; the top ten hold 3.5% to 4%. Every patient underwent thyroid surgery untreated. This clone is medium-sized in the sample. Its antigen remains unknown. The specimen was blood. This receptor was taken from a female donor with papillary thyroid cancer or a benign thyroid nodule (not recorded which). Some clones in this sample may be carry-over from other donors' samples.

For the CDR3, the DNA is TGTGCCAGCAGTCCAGGACAGGGGTGGTTCAATGAGCAGTTCTTC. It encodes CASSPGQGWFNEQFF. V and J are TRBV6-1 and TRBJ2-1, with 9 positions matching TRBD1. Germline V gene sequence: CDR1 MNHNS, CDR2 SASEGT. The V and J ends lost 5 bases and 6 bases, in that order; junction bases with no gene match: 8. The CDR3 spans 15 residues.